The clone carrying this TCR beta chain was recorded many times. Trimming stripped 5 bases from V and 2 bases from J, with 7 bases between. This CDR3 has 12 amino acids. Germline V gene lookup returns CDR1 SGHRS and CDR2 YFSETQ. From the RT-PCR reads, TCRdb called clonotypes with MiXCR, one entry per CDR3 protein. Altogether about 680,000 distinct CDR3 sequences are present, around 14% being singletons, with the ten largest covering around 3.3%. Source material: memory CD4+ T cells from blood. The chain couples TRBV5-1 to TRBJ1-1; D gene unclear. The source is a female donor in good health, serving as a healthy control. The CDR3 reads CASREINTEAFF. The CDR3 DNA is TGCGCCAGCAGAGAGATAAACACTGAAGCTTTCTTT.